The text below deals with one T cell receptor beta chain. This clonotype came up many times. Which antigen it targets is not known. There are no base qualities to consult, and no much larger clone falls within one base. TCR beta CDR3 regions were amplified from RNA transcripts for repertoire sequencing. The first round was an RT-PCR using HTBI primers with the Qiagen OneStep RT-PCR kit, and this first round was followed by a second-round multiplex PCR, then size selection and purification. Libraries were sequenced on an Illumina HiSeq2000 using paired-end 100 bp reads. Under the source paper's analysis protocol: Reads were processed with SOAPnuke, discarding reads with adapters, uncalled bases, mean Phred below 15, or no exact constant-primer or identifier match. COPE v1.2.5 was used to merge the high-quality paired reads. Each unique nucleotide sequence was treated as a clonotype, and MiTCR v1.1 was used to align the clonotypes to the IMGT TRB V, D and J references. Analysis was restricted to V-J combinations with a frequency above 0.0001, which covered roughly 99% of repertoires. A TCR clonal expansion and chaos score per V-J combination was defined as the ratio of F50 clonal expansion to chaos observed in the TCRdist matrix. Welch's t-statistics and random forest were used to narrow the features down to more than 10 V-J combinations, which were then fed into a naive Bayes classifier. Thyroid-blood repertoire similarity was quantified with the Morisita-Horn index. In-frame beta chains were kept once TCRdb had trimmed the public reads at Q25 with fastp and called clones with MiXCR. Here each entry gathers all rows of one CDR3 protein and keeps the most common genes and DNA. The V and J calls and clone size come from TCRdb's table, not from the authors' own analysis. The sample data list around 590,000 distinct CDR3 sequences, and less than 45% of these were observed just once. Less than 4.5% of the sample is in the top ten clones.

The hyperthyroidism patients were 18 to 65 years old and newly diagnosed, with a disease duration of less than 2 months. Patients with other autoimmune diseases, uncontrolled infections, pregnancy or lactation were excluded from the study. Clinical symptoms, serum thyroxine, TRAb, thyroid ultrasound and orbital computed tomography formed the basis of the diagnosis. Total RNA was extracted using Trizol reagent, and RNA quality was checked on an Agilent 2100 Bioanalyzer. The cysteine opens and the phenylalanine closes a CDR3 of 15 amino acids. Left in the record is the CDR3 DNA by itself, 45 bases read in frame from the first base. V lost 5 bases and J lost 9 bases; the stretch between them is 17 bases long. The germline V gene specifies SGHVS as CDR1 and FNYEAQ as CDR2. This entry is derived from a study of Graves' ophthalmopathy and Graves' hyperthyroidism (dated by TCRdb to 2016 to 2019). As for the study more broadly: Hyperthyroidism was defined as stable when no progression to ophthalmopathy occurred within 18 months of follow-up. The study used TCR beta repertoire signatures to distinguish Graves' ophthalmopathy from Graves' hyperthyroidism and to predict progression to ophthalmopathy. In total, approximately 130 blood samples were TCR-sequenced: around 42 ophthalmopathy, under 80 hyperthyroidism and some 17 hyperthyroidism-to-ophthalmopathy patients. To explore V-J signatures that distinguish ophthalmopathy from hyperthyroidism, a discovery set of 100 patients was enrolled, made up of 43 with ophthalmopathy and 57 with stable hyperthyroidism. The independent validation cohort included approximately 19 hyperthyroidism patients plus 17 patients who later progressed from hyperthyroidism to ophthalmopathy. In five to seven hyperthyroidism patients, the T-cell repertoire of thyroid tissue was compared with the T-cell repertoire of blood. Following sampling, methimazole starting at 30 mg daily was administered to hyperthyroidism patients, and high-dose intravenous methylprednisolone was administered to ophthalmopathy patients. Findings and caveats that apply to the study as a whole: In validation, the model predicted ophthalmopathy progression with about 71% sensitivity and roughly 72% specificity; fewer than 15 predicted patients were CT-confirmed with GO in a median of 6.5 months. Among expanded thyroid clonotypes with frequency above 0.001, most also showed up in blood, which suggests that blood repertoires may reflect the thyroid immune response. Ophthalmopathy was separated from stable hyperthyroidism by the 13-signature model with about 90% sensitivity and around 81% specificity in cross-validation and with 80%/75% in the test set. No statistical method was used to set the sample size in advance, and the investigators knew which group each participant was assigned to.

The TCR sequence derives from an adult man with Graves' hyperthyroidism. The sequenced sample was peripheral blood or thyroid tissue (not recorded which). The chain couples TRBV7-6 to TRBJ1-6; the D segment could be TRBD1, given 5 matching bases. Here the CDR3 is given as CASSPEPGKSSPLHF. Here is the DNA: TGTGCCAGCAGCCCAGAGCCAGGGAAGAGTTCACCCCTCCACTTT. With the rest looked up from the reference TRBV7-6 and TRBJ1-6 genes rather than sequenced, the full variable domain is GAGVSQSPRYKVTKRGQDVALRCDPISGHVSLYWYRQALGQGPEFLTYFNYEAQQDKSGLPNDRFSAERPEGSISTLTIQRTEQRDSAMYRCASSPEPGKSSPLHFGNGTRLTVT.